What follows describes a single T cell receptor beta chain. The sample holds one count of this clone. The specificity of this receptor is unknown. Per-base qualities were not stored, and no clone one base away is much larger. For the CD8 naive samples, CD45RO-negative cells were positively selected for CCR7, yielding a CD45RA+CCR7+ population from which TemRA cells were excluded. The donors were healthy, HIV-negative adults with no recently reported acute infections or vaccinations. All donors were Caucasian adults living in Nashville, Tennessee, USA. After blood collection by leukapheresis, PBMCs were isolated using Ficoll-Histopaque density gradient centrifugation and then cryopreserved in the vapor phase of liquid nitrogen. Analytical flow cytometry was used to check the purity and quantity of each magnetically sorted T cell population. From each sorted fraction, genomic DNA was isolated and quantified by UV absorbance on a Nanodrop 2000c.

The sample belongs to a study of shared clonotypes between healthy human individuals (TCRdb year 2020). Looking at the study overall: Three men and a couple of women, aged 18 to 49 years, made up the cohort. Blood TCR repertoires of five healthy adults were deeply sequenced to estimate repertoire size and the extent of clonotype sharing between individuals. Each donor's leukapheresis produced roughly between roughly 0.85 and 10 billion PBMCs. Different laboratories and diverse techniques were used to prepare libraries and sequence TCR repertoires, to increase sequencing depth and limit assay-specific biases. For each donor, three plates each were used for CD4 naive and CD4 memory, two plates were used for CD8 naive, and one plate was used for CD8 memory. General study outcomes and caveats: The small number of donors limited the genetic and exposure-history diversity represented. Sampling was limited to blood, and TCR repertoires in tissue likely differ from TCR repertoires in blood. Rarefaction of sorted-subset datasets indicated incomplete sequencing despite the large sequencing depth. Based on pairwise subsampling, the degree of clonotype sharing among donors was expected to be affected by sequencing depth. When several donors were compared, the shared fraction of clonotypes was roughly 5% for naive CD4, more than 3% for naive CD8, 2% to 2.5% for memory CD4, and 0.35% to 0.4% for memory CD8. Higher generation probabilities were observed for clonotypes shared by all four sorted-subset donors than for non-shared clonotypes. Naive subsets generally had larger estimated clonotype richness than memory subsets.

V sheds 2 bases and J sheds 0 bases, leaving 9 bases between their ends. The CDR3 runs 15 residues from the cysteine to the phenylalanine. The sequence is cut down to CDR3 DNA, 45 bases in frame from base 1. For CDR1 and CDR2, the germline V gene (reference sequence) lists MNHEY and SMNVEV. Using the deep immunoSEQ assay, TCR CDR3 regions were amplified from genomic DNA by multiplex PCR. Extracted genomic DNA from each cell subset was spread evenly across all wells of several immunoSEQ 96-well plates, with each plate serving as a replicate. For sorted subsets, about 0.2 ug genomic DNA, equal to tens of thousands of T cell genomes, was loaded into each replicate PCR. Purified libraries were measured with a Qubit 3.0 fluorometer, size-checked on a Bioanalyzer 2100, and measured again with the KAPA Library Quantification kit. Each immunoSEQ 96-well plate was sequenced on its own single-read 150-cycle Illumina NextSeq 550 flow cell. The original methods were these. Because the immunoSEQ output held only junctional sequences and lacked quality scores, the filtering could not match the filtering applied to full-length reads. Sequences were annotated with PyIR, a Python wrapper for IgBLAST v1.9, and V/J genes and CDR3 were assigned using IMGT germline references. Reads were filtered out if the reads had weak V/J assignments (E-value above 1e-6), no CDR3, stop codons, out-of-frame junctions, or ambiguous translated residues. V3J clonotypes were defined by identical inferred V gene, J gene, and CDR3 amino acid sequence. To compute the percentage overlap between repertoires, the number of shared unique clonotypes was divided by the size of the smaller repertoire. Richness of each repertoire was evaluated using RTK rarefaction, the Chao1 estimator, and Recon v2.1 estimates of unobserved clonotypes. OLGA was used to compute generation probabilities for all TCRbeta clonotypes that the gDNA method yielded from several donors. The source is immuneACCESS, and TCRdb retained only in-frame sequences with V and J called. Part of the clones is not carried over; for the studies checked, unresolved V genes explain less than half of this, and the remainder is unexplained. V and J calls and clone size are copied from that table; D and trimming were computed from the DNA. The sample table contains about 700,000 clones; only one count was recorded for 92% of them. The ten largest clonotypes hold nearly 25% of the sample.

Sequenced input: naive CD8+ T cells sorted from blood. Read against the paper, the sample's cell subset or site label means: CD45RA+CCR7+. The rearrangement joined TRBV27 to TRBJ2-3, with no confidently assigned D gene. This clonotype originated in a man aged 25-40 years in good health. The base sequence is TGTGCCAGCAGTTTAGAACAATTTAGCACAGATACGCAGTATTTT. This sequence encodes CASSLEQFSTDTQYF.